This is a list of T cell receptor beta chains from one sample in a study of identifying expanded T cells in peripheral blood. Sequenced by immunoSEQ multiplex PCR; TCRdb stores in-frame clones only, minus some. This table has about 94,000 clones, approximately 86% appearing once. Sequenced material: blood. These receptors originate from a person aged 18-69 years in good health. CDR3s include the opening cysteine and the closing phenylalanine or tryptophan. The D gene is left open where the match is weak. Only part of the rows carry a size: once, few, many, or a class if the clone is expanded.

>-|TRBJ2-5|TRBV19|few
CASSALASAQETQYF
TGTGCCAGTAGTGCCCTGGCTAGCGCGCAAGAGACCCAGTACTTC
>-|TRBJ2-7|TRBV5-1|-
CASSLWPLSYEQYF
TGCGCCAGCAGCTTGTGGCCCCTTTCCTACGAGCAGTACTTC
>-|TRBJ1-5|TRBV5-1|-
CASSLAGSGGNQPQHF
TGCGCCAGCAGCTTGGCAGGGTCGGGGGGTAATCAGCCCCAGCATTTT
>-|TRBJ1-2|TRBV14|-
CASSGGFFGYTF
TGTGCCAGCAGCGGGGGTTTCTTCGGCTACACCTTC
>-|TRBJ2-6|TRBV6-7|-
CASPGRLDSGANVLTF
TGTGCCAGCCCAGGGAGGCTGGACTCTGGGGCCAACGTCCTGACTTTC
>-|TRBJ1-2|TRBV7-9|-
CASSLVRQRDYGYTF
TGTGCCAGCAGCTTAGTGAGACAGAGGGACTATGGCTACACCTTC
>-|TRBJ2-5|TRBV19|-
CASSIGKETQYF
TGTGCCAGTAGTATAGGGAAAGAGACCCAGTACTTC
>-|TRBJ2-5|TRBV30|-
CAWRSDYQETQYF
TGTGCCTGGCGATCAGACTACCAAGAGACCCAGTACTTC
>-|TRBJ2-2|TRBV6-1|-
CASSEAGRGPNTGELFF
TGTGCCAGCAGTGAAGCAGGGAGGGGGCCTAACACCGGGGAGCTGTTTTTT
>-|TRBJ1-2|TRBV30|-
CAWSGGRHYGYTF
TGTGCCTGGAGTGGCGGACGGCACTATGGCTACACCTTC
>-|TRBJ1-2|TRBV6-1|-
CASSYGDGYTF
TGTGCCAGCAGTTACGGGGATGGCTACACCTTC
>-|TRBJ1-1|TRBV2|-
CASSGSARLNTEAFF
TGTGCCAGCAGTGGCAGCGCACGGTTGAACACTGAAGCTTTCTTT
>TRBD2|TRBJ2-1|TRBV7-3|once
CASSLGAGEHNEQFF
TGTGCCAGCAGCCTAGGGGCGGGAGAACACAATGAGCAGTTCTTC
>-|TRBJ1-2|TRBV27|-
CASSPSNGYTF
TGTGCCAGCAGTCCCAGTAACGGCTACACCTTC
>-|TRBJ1-2|TRBV6-4|-
CASKGHLGDYGYTF
TGTGCCAGCAAAGGACACCTCGGGGACTATGGCTACACCTTC
>-|TRBJ1-2|TRBV9|few
CASSPTVVGYGYTF
TGTGCCAGCAGCCCGACAGTAGTTGGCTATGGCTACACCTTC
>TRBD2|TRBJ2-1|TRBV7-2|-
CASSLRPGREIPHEQFF
TGTGCCAGCAGCTTAAGACCGGGGCGGGAGATCCCCCATGAGCAGTTCTTC
>-|TRBJ2-5|TRBV6-5|-
CASSLRAPETQYF
TGTGCCAGCAGTCTCCGCGCCCCGGAGACCCAGTACTTC
>-|TRBJ1-1|TRBV30|once
CAWRRAENTEAFF
TGTGCCTGGAGACGGGCCGAGAACACTGAAGCTTTCTTT
>TRBD2|TRBJ2-1|TRBV9|-
CASSATPAGSSYNEQFF
TGTGCCAGCAGCGCCACCCCAGCGGGGAGCTCCTACAATGAGCAGTTCTTC
>-|TRBJ2-3|TRBV29-1|-
CSVDSRTDTQYF
TGCAGCGTTGATTCCCGCACAGATACGCAGTATTTT
>-|TRBJ1-1|TRBV30|-
CAWSGSGVGEAFF
TGTGCCTGGAGTGGATCCGGGGTAGGTGAAGCTTTCTTT